Below, 17 T cell receptor beta chains from the same sample are listed, as sequenced in a study of CD8 T cells in Susac syndrome. RNA amounts of roughly 0.45 to 1 ug underwent reverse transcription with random hexamers. A single record per CDR3 protein comes from TCRdb applying MiXCR to the immunoSEQ multiplex PCR reads. Of approximately 170,000 distinct CDR3 sequences in the sample, 92% were seen once. The sequenced sample consisted of CD4+ T cells from PBMCs. Receptors originate from a human donor in good health.

This chain connects TRBV14 to TRBJ2-7; maybe TRBD2 (5 bases). V was trimmed by 4 bases and J by 2 bases, leaving 12 bases between them. Germline CDR1 SGHDN, CDR2 FVKESK. The CDR3 contains 14 residues. CDR3 region: CASSRSGSAYEQYF. The CDR3 nucleotides read TGTGCCAGCAGCCGCTCGGGGAGTGCCTACGAGCAGTACTTC.

The table lists this clonotype with a count of one. This sequence joins TRBV30 and TRBJ1-2; the D is unclear. Germline CDR1 and CDR2: GTSNPN and SVGIG (reference sequence). The CDR3 consists of 14 residues. V was clipped by 5 bases and J by 4 bases, with 17 bases between them. In DNA, the CDR3 is TGTGCCTGGGCCCGACGCAGCGACATCTATGGCTACACCTTC. Amino acid sequence: CAWARRSDIYGYTF.

The chain has TRBV20-1 and TRBJ2-4, with 7 bases matching TRBD2. Germline values: CDR1 DFQATT, CDR2 SNEGSKA (reference sequence). The CDR3 extends over 15 amino acids. V dropped 0 bases and J dropped 1; count of bases not matched to a gene: 3. In nucleotides, the CDR3 is TGCAGTGCTAGAGATTGGGGGGGGGCCAAAAACATTCAGTACTTC. This sequence encodes CSARDWGGAKNIQYF.

The chain recombines TRBV14 with TRBJ2-1, with TRBD2 matching over 8 bases. Germline V gene lookup returns CDR1 SGHDN and CDR2 FVKESK. The ends lost 1 base at V and 7 bases at J; junction bases unmatched: 3. CDR3 length equals 14 residues. DNA of the CDR3: TGTGCCAGCAGCCAAGTTGGCGGGGGGAATGAGCAGTTCTTC. Protein sequence: CASSQVGGGNEQFF.

The rearrangement uses TRBV20-1 and TRBJ1-3, with TRBD1 as a possible D gene (5 bases). V lost 1 base to trimming and J lost 0 bases, with 10 bases between them. CDR1 is DFQATT, CDR2 SNEGSKA, per germline (reference sequence). This CDR3 spans 15 amino acids. CDR3 DNA sequence: TGCAGTGCTAGAGGCCAGGGTAGCTCTGGAAACACCATATATTTT. Amino acids: CSARGQGSSGNTIYF.

J is TRBJ1-2 and V is TRBV7-9; D perhaps matches TRBD1 (6 bases). Germline V lookup: CDR1 SEHNR, CDR2 FQNEAQ (reference sequence). V was clipped by 6 bases and J by 5 bases, with 19 bases between them. The CDR3 is 15 residues long. CDR3 sequence: CASRPGQGEGYGYTF. The CDR3, as DNA: TGTGCCAGCAGACCGGGACAAGGAGAAGGGTATGGCTACACCTTC. The variable domain in full, with the rest retrieved from reference TRBV7-9 and TRBJ1-2, is DTGVSQNPRHKITKRGQNVTFRCDPISEHNRLYWYRQTLGQGPEFLTYFQNEAQLEKSRLLSDRFSAERPKGSFSTLEIQRTEQGDSAMYLCASRPGQGEGYGYTFGSGTRLTVV.

The chain carries TRBV30 and TRBJ1-2, with TRBD1 identical over 10 bases. The CDR3 has 16 amino acids. Per the germline V gene, CDR1 is GTSNPN and CDR2 is SVGIG (reference sequence). After removal of 0 bases from V and 3 bases from J, the junction contained 7 bases not matched to a gene. CDR3 sequence: CAWSVLGTGADYGYTF. CDR3 DNA sequence: TGTGCCTGGAGTGTACTGGGGACAGGGGCAGACTATGGCTACACCTTC.

V usage is TRBV6-5 and J usage is TRBJ2-7; D is perhaps TRBD2 (6 bases). CDR3 length equals 13 residues. Germline lookup yields CDR1 MNHEY and CDR2 SVGAGI. Trimming left V 0 bases short and J 13 bases short, with 16 bases between. The CDR3 DNA reads as TGTGCCAGCAGTTACTCGCGGGGCCGCTCTCACTACTTC. This gives the protein CASSYSRGRSHYF.

The chain has TRBV30 and TRBJ2-1; the D is unclear. V gave up 4 bases and J gave up 1 base, with 2 bases separating them. The germline V gene has CDR1 GTSNPN and CDR2 SVGIG (reference sequence). CDR3 length equals 11 residues. In DNA, the CDR3 is TGTGCCTGGAAATCCTACAATGAGCAGTTCTTC. It is translated as CAWKSYNEQFF.

This CDR3 reads CASSGQGEDGYTF. The CDR3 DNA sequence: TGTGCCAGCAGTGGACAGGGAGAAGATGGCTACACCTTC. The chain combines TRBV12-3 or TRBV12-4 with TRBJ1-2; 8 nucleotides align to TRBD1. V gave up 5 bases and J gave up 6 bases; unmatched junction bases: 5. The CDR3 consists of 13 residues.

The chain recombines TRBV28 with TRBJ2-7; 12 nucleotides agree with TRBD1. After removal of 1 base from V and 7 bases from J, the junction contained 8 bases not matched to a gene. CDR1 and CDR2 from the germline V gene are MDHEN and SYDVKM. This CDR3 region has 16 residues. CDR3 DNA sequence: TGTGCCAGCAGTTTATTTGCGGGACAGGGGGCCGGAGAGCAGTACTTC. As protein: CASSLFAGQGAGEQYF.

In nucleotides, the CDR3 is TGTGCCAGCAGCAGATGGAACGGGGAGACCCAGTACTTC. Translating it yields CASSRWNGETQYF. The V and J genes are TRBV2 and TRBJ2-5, with D hard to call. Germline-derived CDR1 and CDR2 are SNHLY and FYNNEI. Trimming cost V 6 bases and J 5 bases, with 13 bases left between them. This CDR3 is 13 amino acids long.

The V call is TRBV24-1, the J call TRBJ2-5, with 11 bases lining up with TRBD2. Germline trimming cut 7 bases from V and 5 bases from J; bases unmatched to any gene: 8. The V gene's germline CDR1 is KGHDR and CDR2 SFDVKD. The CDR3 extends over 15 amino acids. CDR3 nucleotides: TGTGCCACCAGCCCCGGGAGGACTAGCGGGGAGACCCAGTACTTC. This gives the protein CATSPGRTSGETQYF.

This chain links TRBV30 with TRBJ2-3; no clear D. Looked up from germline, CDR1 is GTSNPN and CDR2 is SVGIG (reference sequence). CDR3 length: 13 amino acids. Trimming cost V 4 bases and J 2 bases, with 10 bases left between them. The CDR3 nucleotides read TGTGCCTGGACTCGACTGCTCACAGATACGCAGTATTTT. This translates into CAWTRLLTDTQYF.

This chain links TRBV6-1 with TRBJ2-2, with TRBD2 identical over 11 bases. This CDR3 spans 18 amino acids. With V trimmed by 6 bases and J by 0 bases, 9 bases remained unmatched. The germline V gene encodes CDR1 MNHNS and CDR2 SASEGT. DNA for the CDR3: TGTGCCAGCAGCGCAACTAGCGGGAGAGGGGCGAACACCGGGGAGCTGTTTTTT. Its translation is CASSATSGRGANTGELFF.

The chain recombines TRBV4-3 with TRBJ2-7; D not resolved. CDR3 length: 15 residues. Germline V lookup: CDR1 LGHNA, CDR2 YSLEER. The V end lost 0 bases, the J end lost 7 bases, and 16 bases lay between the germline ends. CDR3 sequence (DNA): TGCGCCAGCAGCCAAGAAAACCCCCTCTCTGGGGAGCAGTACTTC. Its protein product is CASSQENPLSGEQYF.

This chain joins TRBV20-1 and TRBJ2-1; 10 nucleotides match TRBD2. V trimming: 0 bases; J trimming: 7 bases; junction bases outside the gene matches: 6. Looked up from germline, CDR1 is DFQATT and CDR2 is SNEGSKA (reference sequence). The CDR3 runs 15 residues. The CDR3 DNA sequence: TGCAGTGCTAGAGATGGAAGCGGGAGGGGAAATGAGCAGTTCTTC. Protein sequence: CSARDGSGRGNEQFF.